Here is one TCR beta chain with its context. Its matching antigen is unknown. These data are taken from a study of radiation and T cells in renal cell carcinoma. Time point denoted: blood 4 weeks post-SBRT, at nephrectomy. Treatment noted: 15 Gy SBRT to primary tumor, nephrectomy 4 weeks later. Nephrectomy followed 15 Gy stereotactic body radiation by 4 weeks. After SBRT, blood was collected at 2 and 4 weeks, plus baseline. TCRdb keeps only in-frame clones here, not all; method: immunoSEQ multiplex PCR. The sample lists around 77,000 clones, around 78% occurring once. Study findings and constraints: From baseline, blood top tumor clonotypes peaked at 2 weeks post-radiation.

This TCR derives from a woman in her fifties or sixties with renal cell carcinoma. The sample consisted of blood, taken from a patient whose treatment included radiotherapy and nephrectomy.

The CDR3 loop reads CASSWDRGSLGYTF. The CDR3 region has the DNA TGCGCCAGCAGCTGGGACAGGGGGTCCCTAGGCTACACCTTC. The chain links TRBV5-1 to TRBJ1-2, with TRBD1 matching 11 bases. The V segment lost 3 bases and the J segment 8 bases; nucleotides outside the gene matches: 6. This CDR3 comprises 14 residues. Looked up from germline, CDR1 is SGHRS and CDR2 is YFSETQ.